The present T cell receptor beta chain was sequenced within a study of shared clonotypes between healthy human individuals. TCRdb's table, derived via immunoSEQ multiplex PCR, lists solely in-frame clones and lacks some. The sample consists of millions of clones, 93% of them appearing once. CD8 cells regarded as naive lacked CD45RO, were positively chosen for CCR7, and omitted terminally differentiated effector memory CD45RA+ cells. The CDR3 is 17 amino acids. Between the trimmed V and J ends, which lost 0 bases and 3 bases, there was a span of 14 bases. Germline CDR1 and CDR2: LGHNA and YSLEER. The chain carries TRBV4-3 and TRBJ2-2; unclear D gene. The TCR comes from a man between 18 and 35 years old in good health. Some clones in this sample may be carry-over from other donors' samples. The sample was naive CD8+ T cells from PBMCs. For the CDR3, the DNA is TGCGCCAGCAGCCAAGACGACCTCCGGGTCGACACCGGGGAGCTGTTTTTT. This codes for CASSQDDLRVDTGELFF.